Following are 9 T cell receptor beta chains from one sample sequenced in a study of CD8 T cells in Susac syndrome. Random hexamers were used to reverse transcribe about 0.5 to 1 ug of RNA. Via MiXCR, TCRdb re-called the immunoSEQ multiplex PCR reads, giving one row per CDR3 protein. The data contain around 69,000 distinct CDR3 sequences, approximately 95% of them singletons. Source material: CD8+ T cells from PBMCs. Source of these receptors: a human donor with Susac syndrome.

This clonotype has just one count. The rearrangement uses TRBV2 and TRBJ1-1, with D unclear. The CDR3 is 14 residues long. The V gene lost 5 bases and the J gene lost 0 bases, with 10 bases spanning the gap. Germline values: CDR1 SNHLY, CDR2 FYNNEI. CDR3 bases: TGTGCCAGCAGTCCCGATGGGGTGAACACTGAAGCTTTCTTT. Translated: CASSPDGVNTEAFF.

The chain uses TRBV28 and TRBJ1-1; D not resolved. This CDR3 contains 11 residues. V was pared by 10 bases and J by 11 bases, with 17 bases between. Germline CDR1 reads MDHEN; CDR2 reads SYDVKM. In nucleotides, the CDR3 is TGTGCCAACAGACATCAAAGAGAGGCTTTCTTT. Translated, it gives CANRHQREAFF.

J is TRBJ2-7 and V is TRBV16; D is unresolved. CDR3 size: 14 residues. CDR1 and CDR2 from the germline V gene are KGHSY and FQNENV. V lost 1 base and J lost 3, with 10 bases in between. DNA of the CDR3: TGTGCCAGCAGCCAATTTGGGCCTAACTACGAGCAGTACTTC. Protein: CASSQFGPNYEQYF.

The CDR3: CASTNREGGRDTQYF. The DNA for the CDR3 is TGTGCCAGCACCAACCGGGAAGGGGGGAGAGATACGCAGTATTTT. The chain is built from TRBV7-9 and TRBJ2-3; D is possibly TRBD1 or TRBD2 (6 bases each). CDR3 length: 15 residues. V gave up 7 bases and J gave up 5 bases, with 19 bases separating them. Germline CDR1 SEHNR, CDR2 FQNEAQ (reference sequence).

J is TRBJ2-6 and V is TRBV6-2 or TRBV6-3; D might be TRBD1 (6 bases). The CDR3 is made up of 17 amino acids. V lost 7 bases and J lost 0, with 16 bases in between. Germline lookup yields CDR1 MNHEY and CDR2 SVGEGT. This CDR3 is CASKPGGASSGANVLTF. CDR3 bases: TGTGCCAGCAAGCCTGGGGGCGCAAGCTCTGGGGCCAACGTCCTGACTTTC.

The chain is built from TRBV2 and TRBJ2-1; 7 nucleotides agree with TRBD2. Germline lookup yields CDR1 SNHLY and CDR2 FYNNEI. J was trimmed by 9 bases and V by 2 bases; bases with no gene match: 4. The length of the CDR3 is 13 residues. The CDR3 coding sequence is TGTGCCAGCAGTGAACAGCGGGATATTGAGCAGTTCTTC. Amino acids: CASSEQRDIEQFF.

The genes are TRBV20-1 and TRBJ2-1; perhaps D is TRBD1 or TRBD2 (5 bases each). V was cut by 3 bases and J by 0 bases, with 12 bases left in between. The CDR3 contains 15 residues. Germline loops: CDR1 DFQATT, CDR2 SNEGSKA (reference sequence). CDR3 sequence reads: CSASGALYSYNEQFF. CDR3 coding DNA: TGCAGTGCTAGCGGGGCCCTGTACTCCTACAATGAGCAGTTCTTC.

The chain employs TRBV7-9 and TRBJ2-3; D possibly corresponds to TRBD1 (5 bases). With 1 base removed from V and 7 bases from J, the gap between germline ends came to 9 bases. The CDR3 has 13 residues. CDR1 SEHNR and CDR2 FQNEAQ come from the germline V gene (reference sequence). CDR3 DNA: TGTGCCAGCAGCTTAGTTTCAGGGCATACGCAGTATTTT. Its protein product is CASSLVSGHTQYF.

The chain employs TRBV2 and TRBJ1-2; a weak D match, TRBD1 (5 bases). CDR3 length: 14 residues. Germline-derived CDR1 and CDR2 are SNHLY and FYNNEI. V was cut by 6 bases and J by 7 bases, with 18 bases left in between. In nucleotides, the CDR3 is TGTGCCAGCAGATCAAAGGAGGGGCCGGGTGGCTACACCTTC. Amino acid sequence: CASRSKEGPGGYTF. The whole variable domain, filled in from reference TRBV2 and TRBJ1-2, reads EPEVTQTPSHQVTQMGQEVILRCVPISNHLYFYWYRQILGQKVEFLVSFYNNEISEKSEIFDDQFSVERPDGSNFTLKIRSTKLEDSAMYFCASRSKEGPGGYTFGSGTRLTVV.